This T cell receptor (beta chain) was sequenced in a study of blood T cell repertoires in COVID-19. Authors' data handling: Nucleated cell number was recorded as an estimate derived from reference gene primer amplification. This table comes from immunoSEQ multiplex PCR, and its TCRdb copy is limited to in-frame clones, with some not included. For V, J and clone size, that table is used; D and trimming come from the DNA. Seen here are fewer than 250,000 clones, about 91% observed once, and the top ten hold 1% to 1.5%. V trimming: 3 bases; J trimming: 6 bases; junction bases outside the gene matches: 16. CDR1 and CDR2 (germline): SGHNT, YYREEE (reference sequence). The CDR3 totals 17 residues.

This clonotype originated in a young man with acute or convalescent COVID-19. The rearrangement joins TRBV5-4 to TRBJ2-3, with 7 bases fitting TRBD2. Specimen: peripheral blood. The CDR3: CASSSYLTSQAADTQYF. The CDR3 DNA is TGTGCCAGCAGCTCGTACCTGACTAGCCAGGCGGCGGATACGCAGTATTTT. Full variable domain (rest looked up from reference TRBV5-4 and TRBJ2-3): ETGVTQSPTHLIKTRGQQVTLRCSSQSGHNTVSWYQQALGQGPQFIFQYYREEENGRGNFPPRFSGLQFPNYSSELNVNALELDDSALYLCASSSYLTSQAADTQYFGPGTRLTVL.